The clone carrying this T cell receptor beta chain was detected only once. Its antigen is unidentified. This sample was included in a study of T cells in Graves' hyperthyroidism and ophthalmopathy. Study-wide results and caveats: Stable hyperthyroidism was told apart from ophthalmopathy by a model built on 13 V-J features.

Authors of the study amplified TCR beta CDR3 regions from RNA transcripts. The TCR CDR3 was amplified in a first-round RT-PCR using the HTBI primer set. One entry per CDR3 protein, called by TCRdb with MiXCR from the multiplex PCR reads. The sample lists under 70,000 distinct CDR3 sequences, around 50% occurring once. Per germline, CDR1 MNHEY and CDR2 SVGAGI. V lost 6 bases, J lost 14 bases, and 11 bases stayed unmatched. This CDR3 spans 13 amino acids. The study excluded patients with uncontrolled infection, other autoimmune disease, pregnancy or lactation. It was approximately 9.7 ml of fresh peripheral blood that supplied the PBMCs.

This chain connects TRBV6-5 to TRBJ1-5, with 9 bases identical to TRBD1. The source of this sequence is a woman aged 60-75 years with Graves' ophthalmopathy. What was sequenced was blood. This CDR3 is CASSHDRGSYEHF. The CDR3 DNA reads TGTGCCAGCAGCCACGACAGGGGGTCCTACGAGCATTTT.